Listed below are T cell receptor beta chains from one sample, sequenced in a study of blood T cell repertoires in COVID-19. Only in-frame clones appear in the TCRdb table, and some are missing; sequencing was by immunoSEQ multiplex PCR. This sample has approximately 250,000 clones, with 84% found just once. Sequencing was done on a sample of peripheral blood. These receptor sequences come from a human donor in a cohort sampled during active COVID-19. Each CDR3 is given with its conserved first and last residue. The D gene is left open where the match is weak. A clone size is listed for some rows: how often the clone was seen (once, few, many), or a class if it is expanded.

clone_size	j_call	v_call	d_call	cdr3_nt	cdr3_aa
NA	TRBJ2-7	TRBV4-3	TRBD2	TGCGCCAGCAGCCATACTACGGGGGGGCTAGTCTACGAGCAGTACTTC	CASSHTTGGLVYEQYF
once	TRBJ1-6	TRBV6-2/TRBV6-3	NA	TGTGCCAGCAGTTACTGGGGGACTTCTCGGAGCTCCTATAATTCACCCCTCCACTTT	CASSYWGTSRSSYNSPLHF
NA	TRBJ1-6	TRBV15	TRBD1	TGTGCCACCAGCACCCTCCAGGGACAGAATTCACCCCTCCACTTT	CATSTLQGQNSPLHF
NA	TRBJ1-4	TRBV14	NA	TGTGCCAGCAGCCAAGATCTCAGAAATGAAAAACTGTTTTTT	CASSQDLRNEKLFF
NA	TRBJ1-4	TRBV3-1/TRBV3-2	TRBD1	TGTGCCAGCAGCCAAGAAGGGGGCGAATTTTTT	CASSQEGGEFF
NA	TRBJ2-5	TRBV6-5	TRBD2	TGTGCCAGCAGACCGGGACTAGCGCTGGAGACCCAGTACTTC	CASRPGLALETQYF
NA	TRBJ2-2	TRBV7-3	NA	TGTGCCAGCAGCTTAGGAGGTCTATCGGGCACCGGGGAGCTGTTTTTT	CASSLGGLSGTGELFF
medium-sized	TRBJ2-7	TRBV7-8	TRBD2	TGTGCCAGCAGCACCTTTTTAGCGGGGCCTTCCGACGAGCAGTACTTC	CASSTFLAGPSDEQYF
NA	TRBJ2-1	TRBV3-1/TRBV3-2	NA	TGTGCCAGCAGCCAAGTTACAAGGGGGCAGTTCTTC	CASSQVTRGQFF
NA	TRBJ1-5	TRBV4-1	NA	TGCGCCAGCAGCCTTGGGTACGCGCTGGGCCAGCCCCAGCATTTT	CASSLGYALGQPQHF
NA	TRBJ1-4	TRBV6-2/TRBV6-3	NA	TGTGCCAGCAGTTACTCGACAACGGGAAGTGAAAAACTGTTTTTT	CASSYSTTGSEKLFF
NA	TRBJ1-2	TRBV19	NA	TGTGCCAGTAGTATAGTACCCGGTGGCTACACCTTC	CASSIVPGGYTF
NA	TRBJ2-2	TRBV6-5	TRBD1	TGTGCCAGCAGTAGACAGGGGGCGCTCACCGGGGAGCTGTTTTTT	CASSRQGALTGELFF
NA	TRBJ1-2	TRBV5-1	NA	TGCGCCAGCAGCTTGGGCTCGCGGCAGGGGCGTTATGGCTACACCTTC	CASSLGSRQGRYGYTF
once	TRBJ2-2	TRBV5-1	TRBD2	TGCGCCAGCTCCCCAACTAGCGGACTGAGCACCGGGGAGCTGTTTTTT	CASSPTSGLSTGELFF
once	TRBJ2-2	TRBV11-3	NA	TGTGCCAGCAGCTTAGGCGCCACCGGGGAGCTGTTTTTT	CASSLGATGELFF
few	TRBJ2-7	TRBV3-1/TRBV3-2	TRBD1	TGTGCCAGCAGCCAAGGCTCACCACAGGGGGCGCAGATCTACGAGCAGTACTTC	CASSQGSPQGAQIYEQYF
NA	TRBJ1-1	TRBV29-1	NA	TGCAGCGTTGCCTTGGGGGGAGCTTTCTTT	CSVALGGAFF
NA	TRBJ2-4	TRBV28	NA	TGTGCCAGCAGTTTAAGTGCGCTAGCCAAAAACATTCAGTACTTC	CASSLSALAKNIQYF
NA	TRBJ2-3	TRBV10-1	TRBD2	TGCGCCAGCAGTGACGGGGGGGCCACAGATACGCAGTATTTT	CASSDGGATDTQYF
NA	TRBJ1-6	TRBV28	NA	TGTGCCAGCAGTTCGGACAGACCCCTCCACTTT	CASSSDRPLHF
NA	TRBJ2-3	TRBV19	NA	TGTGCCAGTAGTGTCTCACAGGGTTTATACACAGATACGCAGTATTTT	CASSVSQGLYTDTQYF
once	TRBJ1-1	TRBV10-3	NA	TGTGCCATCAGTGAGTTCATCCCTGGCATCTCCCGCCAAGCTTTCTTT	CAISEFIPGISRQAFF
NA	TRBJ2-1	TRBV9	NA	TGTGCCAGCAGCGTAGGGACTACCGGTTTAGAATACAATGAGCAGTTCTTC	CASSVGTTGLEYNEQFF
once	TRBJ1-2	TRBV7-2	NA	TGTGCCAGCACCCCGCGGAACTATGGCTACACCTTC	CASTPRNYGYTF